This TCR beta chain was documented in a study of blood T cell repertoires in COVID-19. Looking at the study overall: Samples taken during acute and convalescent COVID-19 were collected in the United States, Italy and Spain. PBMCs, B-cell-depleted T cells, or T cells were the source of the cDNA or gDNA that made up the material.

Sequenced by immunoSEQ multiplex PCR; TCRdb stores in-frame clones only, minus some. The data show 200,000 to 300,000 clones, with approximately 86% seen just once and approximately 9.8% held by the top ten. The V and J ends lost 0 bases and 1 base respectively, with 8 bases between them. CDR3 size: 14 residues. Germline assignment: CDR1 SGHNT and CDR2 YYREEE (reference sequence). This receptor was obtained from a man aged 35-49 years who had recovered from COVID-19. The J gene is TRBJ2-7, the V gene TRBV5-4; the D gene is possibly TRBD1 (6 bases). The sequenced sample consisted of peripheral blood. CDR3 sequence: CASSLGGTSYEQYF. In DNA, the CDR3 is TGTGCCAGCAGCTTGGGTGGGACATCCTACGAGCAGTACTTC. Full variable domain (remainder filled in from reference TRBV5-4 and TRBJ2-7): ETGVTQSPTHLIKTRGQQVTLRCSSQSGHNTVSWYQQALGQGPQFIFQYYREEENGRGNFPPRFSGLQFPNYSSELNVNALELDDSALYLCASSLGGTSYEQYFGPGTRLTVT.